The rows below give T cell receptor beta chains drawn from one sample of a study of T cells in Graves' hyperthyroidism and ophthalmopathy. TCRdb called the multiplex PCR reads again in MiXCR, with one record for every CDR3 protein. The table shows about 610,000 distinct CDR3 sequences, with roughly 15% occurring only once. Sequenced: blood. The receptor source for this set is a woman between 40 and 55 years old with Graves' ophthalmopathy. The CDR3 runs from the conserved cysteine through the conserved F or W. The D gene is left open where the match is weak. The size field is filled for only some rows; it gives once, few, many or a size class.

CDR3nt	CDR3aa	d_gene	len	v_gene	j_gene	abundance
TGTGCCAGCAGTCTTTCCGGGCAGGATAGGCACGAGCAGTACTTC	CASSLSGQDRHEQYF	.	15	TRBV6-1	TRBJ2-7	many
TGTGCCAGCAGCTTGGTGGGGGGAATGTACGAGCAGTACTTC	CASSLVGGMYEQYF	.	14	TRBV5-6	TRBJ2-7	.
TGTGCCAGCAGAACGCACAGGGTATCAGGGGTCGACGAGCAGTACTTC	CASRTHRVSGVDEQYF	.	16	TRBV6-2/TRBV6-3	TRBJ2-7	many
TGTGCCAGCAGCTTTGGCAGGGGGGAAAAGACCCAGTACTTC	CASSFGRGEKTQYF	.	14	TRBV4-2	TRBJ2-5	few
TGTGCCAGCAGCTTACTCGGGGCCGGAAACACTGAAGCTTTCTTT	CASSLLGAGNTEAFF	.	15	TRBV7-2	TRBJ1-1	many
TGCGCCAGCAGCCTCACAGGGGAGTATGGCTACACCTTC	CASSLTGEYGYTF	TRBD1	13	TRBV5-1	TRBJ1-2	many
TGTGCCAGCAGCGTAGGCGGGGAGAGGGGGGAGACCCAGTACTTC	CASSVGGERGETQYF	.	15	TRBV9	TRBJ2-5	.
TGTGCCAGCAGTACCCAGGACCGAGCCTACGAGCAGTACTTC	CASSTQDRAYEQYF	.	14	TRBV28	TRBJ2-7	many
TGTGCCAGCAGCCAAGAGGGAGCCACAGGGTGGAAAGCGACCCAGTACTTC	CASSQEGATGWKATQYF	.	17	TRBV3-1	TRBJ2-5	many
TGTGCCAGCAGTGAAACAGGGGTCTATGGCTACACCTTC	CASSETGVYGYTF	TRBD1	13	TRBV25-1	TRBJ1-2	many
TGTGCCAGCACATACAGGGCCTATAGCAATCAGCCCCAGCATTTT	CASTYRAYSNQPQHF	.	15	TRBV28	TRBJ1-5	many
TGTGCCAGCAGGGACGAGGGGCAAGAGACCCAGTACTTC	CASRDEGQETQYF	.	13	TRBV27	TRBJ2-5	many
TGTGCCACCCGTGGGGGCTTCTACTCTGGAAACACCATATATTTT	CATRGGFYSGNTIYF	.	15	TRBV6-1	TRBJ1-3	many
TGTGCCAGCAGCCCCGAGATTTGGAACACTGAAGCTTTCTTT	CASSPEIWNTEAFF	.	14	TRBV5-5	TRBJ1-1	.
TGTGCCAGCAGCGTAGTCAGCGGGACTGCTCCCGGGGAGCTGTTTTTT	CASSVVSGTAPGELFF	TRBD2	16	TRBV9	TRBJ2-2	.
TGTGCCAGCAGGAAACAAGAGACCCAGTACTTC	CASRKQETQYF	.	11	TRBV12-3/TRBV12-4	TRBJ2-5	many
TGTGCCAGCAGTTTAAATGTGGCAGGCTTGTACTTC	CASSLNVAGLYF	.	12	TRBV28	TRBJ2-4	many
TGTGCCAGCAGTCGGGTCCCGACGAAGGAGCAGTACTTC	CASSRVPTKEQYF	.	13	TRBV27	TRBJ2-7	.
TGTGCCACCAGCAGAGACAATTCACCCCTCCACTTT	CATSRDNSPLHF	.	12	TRBV15	TRBJ1-6	many
TGCAGTGCTTGGGGAGGTGGAGGCAACGAGCAGTACTTC	CSAWGGGGNEQYF	.	13	TRBV20-1	TRBJ2-7	.
TGTGCCAGCAGCTTAGATCTGAGAAATCAAAAGGCACAAGCTTTCTTT	CASSLDLRNQKAQAFF	.	16	TRBV11-2	TRBJ1-1	.
TGTGCCAGCAGGCAGGGGAGTGAGCAGTTCTTC	CASRQGSEQFF	.	11	TRBV12-3/TRBV12-4	TRBJ2-1	few
TGTGCCAGCAGCCTACTAGCGGGAGGGCTCTACGAGCAGTACTTC	CASSLLAGGLYEQYF	TRBD2	15	TRBV12-3/TRBV12-4	TRBJ2-7	many